The rows below give T cell receptor beta chains drawn from one sample of a study of cytomegalovirus exposure and HLA in healthy donors. Profiling relied on immunoSEQ multiplex PCR, and the TCRdb table lists in-frame clones only, not all of them. This sample has 150,000 to 200,000 clones; roughly 84% occur once, and the top ten carry approximately 6.5%. The sequenced sample was PBMCs. The receptors stem from a man aged 50 to 60 in good health and CMV-seropositive. Each CDR3 is given with its conserved first and last residue. Each record gives: J gene, V gene, D gene, clone size, CDR3 DNA, CDR3 protein. D genes are given only for firm matches. A clone size is listed for some rows: how often the clone was seen (once, few, many), or a class if it is expanded.

J: TRBJ1-3
V: TRBV27
D: .
size: .
DNA: TGTGCCAGCAGTCGCGGGGCGGCGTTAGCGGACACCATATATTTT
CDR3: CASSRGAALADTIYF

J: TRBJ2-1
V: TRBV5-4
D: TRBD2
size: .
DNA: TGTGCCAGCAGCTTGGGGCGGGAGGGTTACAATGAGCAGTTCTTC
CDR3: CASSLGREGYNEQFF

J: TRBJ2-2
V: TRBV6-4
D: .
size: .
DNA: TGTGCCAGCAGTCCAGCCCCAGGTGGGGAGCTGTTTTTT
CDR3: CASSPAPGGELFF

J: TRBJ1-1
V: TRBV27
D: TRBD1
size: .
DNA: TGTGCCAGCAGTTTCACAGGGGCTCGCACTGAAGCTTTCTTT
CDR3: CASSFTGARTEAFF

J: TRBJ1-1
V: TRBV28
D: TRBD1
size: .
DNA: TGTGCCAGCAGTCCCCAGACAGGGCGGGTGACTGAAGCTTTCTTT
CDR3: CASSPQTGRVTEAFF

J: TRBJ2-3
V: TRBV2
D: .
size: .
DNA: TGTGCCAGCAGGCGGGAACGCACAGATACGCAGTATTTT
CDR3: CASRRERTDTQYF

J: TRBJ1-1
V: TRBV5-1
D: .
size: few
DNA: TGCGCCAGCAGCTTGGAGCCAGGGCCTAATCTTGAAGCTTTCTTT
CDR3: CASSLEPGPNLEAFF

J: TRBJ1-2
V: TRBV13
D: .
size: .
DNA: TGTGCCAGCAGCACGCGGCGCAGGGTAGCCTCTAACTATGGCTACACCTTC
CDR3: CASSTRRRVASNYGYTF

J: TRBJ1-5
V: TRBV11-2
D: .
size: once
DNA: TGTGCCAGCAGCCACGGGGTCCGGGAGCCCCAGCATTTT
CDR3: CASSHGVREPQHF

J: TRBJ2-3
V: TRBV5-1
D: TRBD2
size: .
DNA: TGCGCCAGCAGCCCTTGGACTAGCGGGGGCACAGATACGCAGTATTTT
CDR3: CASSPWTSGGTDTQYF

J: TRBJ1-3
V: TRBV14
D: .
size: .
DNA: TGTGCCAGCAGCAGTCTGAGGAACACCATATATTTT
CDR3: CASSSLRNTIYF

J: TRBJ1-1
V: TRBV2
D: .
size: .
DNA: TGTGCCAGCAGTCCCAGGTCCATGAACACTGAAGCTTTCTTT
CDR3: CASSPRSMNTEAFF

J: TRBJ2-3
V: TRBV7-9
D: .
size: once
DNA: TGTGCCAGCAGCTCTACTAGTTTTAGCACAGATACGCAGTATTTT
CDR3: CASSSTSFSTDTQYF

J: TRBJ2-3
V: TRBV11-3
D: .
size: .
DNA: TGTGCCAGCAGCTTAGACCCCTTCACAGATACGCAGTATTTT
CDR3: CASSLDPFTDTQYF

J: TRBJ1-2
V: TRBV19
D: .
size: .
DNA: TGTGCCAGCCGAGAATACGACTACACCTTC
CDR3: CASREYDYTF

J: TRBJ2-7
V: TRBV7-8
D: .
size: .
DNA: TGTGCCAGCAGAGGGCCGGAGGGTAGCTACGAGCAGTACTTC
CDR3: CASRGPEGSYEQYF

J: TRBJ2-1
V: TRBV10-2
D: .
size: once
DNA: TGCGCCAGCAGTGAGTCAAAAACTTCCTACTCCTACAATGAGCAGTTCTTC
CDR3: CASSESKTSYSYNEQFF

J: TRBJ2-7
V: TRBV2
D: TRBD1
size: .
DNA: TGTGCCAGCAGTGATAGAAAGAAGGAGACAGGGATCCACGAGCAGTACTTC
CDR3: CASSDRKKETGIHEQYF

J: TRBJ1-6
V: TRBV19
D: .
size: .
DNA: TGTGCCAGCAGGACAGCATACGGGCACCACTTT
CDR3: CASRTAYGHHF

J: TRBJ2-4
V: TRBV11-1
D: TRBD1
size: .
DNA: TGTGCCAGCAGCTTAGCTACAGGGGGCAAAAACATTCAGTACTTC
CDR3: CASSLATGGKNIQYF

J: TRBJ1-1
V: TRBV19
D: TRBD1
size: .
DNA: TGTGCCAGTAGTCTTAAACGAGGGGGCCTCGAAGCTTTCTTT
CDR3: CASSLKRGGLEAFF

J: TRBJ1-2
V: TRBV4-3
D: TRBD1
size: .
DNA: TGCGCCAGCAGCCCCACCGGGACAGAGCCCTATGGCTACACCTTC
CDR3: CASSPTGTEPYGYTF

J: TRBJ2-5
V: TRBV27
D: .
size: .
DNA: TGTGCCAGCAGAAGCTACATTTCGACAGTTCAAGAGACCCAGTACTTC
CDR3: CASRSYISTVQETQYF

J: TRBJ1-2
V: TRBV19
D: .
size: .
DNA: TGTGCCAGTAGTATAAGGGGCGCGAGCTATGGCTACACCTTC
CDR3: CASSIRGASYGYTF

J: TRBJ1-1
V: TRBV28
D: TRBD1
size: .
DNA: TGTGCCAGCAGTTTATCCGCAGGGGGCGTGAACACTGAAGCTTTCTTT
CDR3: CASSLSAGGVNTEAFF

J: TRBJ2-3
V: TRBV4-2
D: TRBD2
size: .
DNA: TGTGCCAGCAGCCAAGATCAGCGGGGGGGTGGAGATACGCAGTATTTT
CDR3: CASSQDQRGGGDTQYF

J: TRBJ2-5
V: TRBV18
D: TRBD1
size: .
DNA: TGTGCCAGCTCAACGACAGGGGGCTTCATGGAGACCCAGTACTTC
CDR3: CASSTTGGFMETQYF

J: TRBJ2-7
V: TRBV6-5
D: TRBD2
size: .
DNA: TGTGCCAGCAAGGGGAGCGGGGGGGCCTACGAGCAGTACTTC
CDR3: CASKGSGGAYEQYF

J: TRBJ2-4
V: TRBV21-1
D: .
size: .
DNA: TGTGCCAGCAGAGGGGCCAATCTAGCCAAAAACATTCAGTACTTC
CDR3: CASRGANLAKNIQYF